Presented here are 20 T cell receptor beta chains from one specimen sequenced in a study of cytomegalovirus exposure and HLA in healthy donors. PCR was performed using 60 Vbeta and 13 Jbeta primers. Sequencing was performed with immunoSEQ multiplex PCR; in TCRdb, only in-frame clones are kept and a portion is missing. The data show over 100,000 clones, with roughly 76% seen just once and 2% to 2.5% held by the top ten. The specimen was PBMCs. All receptors derive from a man aged 25-40 years in good health and CMV-seronegative.

The chain uses TRBV9 and TRBJ2-7, with TRBD1 as a possible D gene (6 bases). This CDR3 spans 19 amino acids. V lost 6 bases, J lost 0 bases, and 28 bases lay in between. Germline V gene sequence: CDR1 SGDLS, CDR2 YYNGEE. The CDR3 loop reads CASTVQRAQGPKPSYEQYF. DNA of the CDR3: TGTGCCAGCACCGTTCAAAGGGCCCAGGGGCCCAAACCCTCCTACGAGCAGTACTTC.

V and J are TRBV2 and TRBJ2-5; 8 bases align to TRBD2. Germline CDR1 is SNHLY and CDR2 is FYNNEI. The V segment lost 9 bases and the J segment 5 bases; nucleotides outside the gene matches: 8. The CDR3 covers 13 residues. The CDR3 is CASTGLEWETQYF. CDR3 DNA: TGTGCCAGTACGGGACTAGAGTGGGAGACCCAGTACTTC.

This chain joins TRBV10-3 and TRBJ2-3, with D perhaps TRBD1 (6 bases). CDR1 ENHRY and CDR2 SYGVKD come from the germline V gene. CDR3 length: 15 residues. V lost 9 bases and J lost 0, with 16 bases in between. The CDR3 loop is CAIEQGYTSTDTQYF. For the CDR3, the DNA is TGTGCCATAGAGCAGGGGTATACCAGCACAGATACGCAGTATTTT.

V and J are TRBV15 and TRBJ1-1; maybe TRBD1 (6 bases). This CDR3 has 13 residues. Trimming removed 8 bases from V and 2 bases from J, with 12 bases in between. Germline V gene sequence: CDR1 LNHNV, CDR2 YYDKDF (reference sequence). The CDR3 DNA reads as TGTGCCACCGCCAGGGGAGAAAACACTGAAGCTTTCTTT. This sequence encodes CATARGENTEAFF.

This chain joins TRBV11-2 and TRBJ2-7; 13 bases map to TRBD2. J lost 4 bases, V lost 4 bases, and 4 bases had no gene match. Germline V gene lookup returns CDR1 SGHAT and CDR2 FQNNGV. The CDR3 totals 15 residues. This chain's CDR3 is CASSWTSGGQYEQYF. For the CDR3, the DNA is TGTGCCAGCAGCTGGACTAGCGGGGGACAATACGAGCAGTACTTC. Drawing the rest from reference TRBV11-2 and TRBJ2-7, the complete variable domain is EAGVAQSPRYKIIEKRQSVAFWCNPISGHATLYWYQQILGQGPKLLIQFQNNGVVDDSQLPKDRFSAERLKGVDSTLKIQPAKLEDSAVYLCASSWTSGGQYEQYFGPGTRLTVT.

The chain couples TRBV2 to TRBJ2-1; 9 nucleotides agree with TRBD2. V lost 2 bases, J lost 6 bases, and 5 bases stayed unmatched. The CDR3 runs to 15 residues. In germline, CDR1 is SNHLY, CDR2 FYNNEI. CDR3 amino acids: CASSERAGGLNEQFF. CDR3 nucleotide sequence: TGTGCCAGCAGTGAACGGGCGGGGGGGCTCAATGAGCAGTTCTTC.

Points on this clone: Mismatch with germline at one junction end may stem from a read error. The J gene is TRBJ2-6, the V gene TRBV9; D perhaps matches TRBD1 (6 bases). In germline, CDR1 is SGDLS, CDR2 YYNGEE. The CDR3 is 17 amino acids. The CDR3 loop reads CASSVPSTGSGANGLTF. Written as DNA, the CDR3 is TGTGCCAGCAGCGTCCCATCGACAGGATCCGGGGCCAACGGCCTGACTTTC.

The CDR3 loop is CASSRDRVGSPLHF. The CDR3 nucleotides are TGTGCCAGCAGCCGGGACAGGGTAGGATCACCCCTCCACTTT. The rearrangement uses TRBV7-9 and TRBJ1-6, with 9 positions matching TRBD1. Germline V gives CDR1 SEHNR, CDR2 FQNEAQ (reference sequence). The V segment lost 5 bases and the J segment 10 bases; nucleotides outside the gene matches: 6. The CDR3 has 14 amino acids.

Points on this clone: Additional DNA sequences in this sample encode the identical CDR3. The chain uses TRBV9 and TRBJ2-1; TRBD2 matches at 10 bases. V lost 3 bases and J lost 3; bases outside the gene matches: 6. This CDR3 spans 16 amino acids. The germline CDR1 and CDR2 sequences are SGDLS and YYNGEE. The CDR3 coding sequence is TGTGCCAGCAGCGCCCAGCGGGGGGGCCTCTACAATGAGCAGTTCTTC. Encoded protein: CASSAQRGGLYNEQFF.

The chain combines TRBV7-9 with TRBJ2-2; D possibly corresponds to TRBD1 (6 bases). V shed 1 base and J shed 7 bases, with 13 bases lying between them. This CDR3 is 15 amino acids long. The germline gives CDR1 SEHNR, CDR2 FQNEAQ (reference sequence). The CDR3 here is CASSLGQKGHGELFF. The CDR3 DNA sequence: TGTGCCAGCAGCTTAGGACAGAAGGGACACGGGGAGCTGTTTTTT.

The rearrangement links TRBV5-6 to TRBJ2-7; 9 bases match TRBD2. The CDR3 is 15 amino acids. Germline trimming cut 6 bases from V and 3 bases from J; bases unmatched to any gene: 10. Germline V gene data show CDR1 as SGHDT and CDR2 as YYEEEE. The CDR3 DNA is TGTGCCAGCATCGGAAGTAGCGGGGGCATCTACGAGCAGTACTTC. Protein product: CASIGSSGGIYEQYF.

The chain has TRBV4-1 and TRBJ2-5; 7 positions match TRBD2. V shed 4 bases and J 1 base; nucleotides not matched to a gene: 12. CDR3 length: 17 residues. Germline loops: CDR1 MGHRA, CDR2 YSYEKL. CDR3 bases: TGCGCCAGCAGCCCGAACGGGGGGACCGCGAGCCAAGAGACCCAGTACTTC. This encodes CASSPNGGTASQETQYF.

This clone was counted once. The chain links TRBV7-6 to TRBJ2-3; possibly TRBD1 for D (6 bases). V lost 1 base, J lost 3 bases, and 11 bases lay in between. This CDR3 has 15 amino acids. CDR1 and CDR2 from the germline V gene are SGHVS and FNYEAQ. This chain's CDR3 is CASSLGTGRTDTQYF. The CDR3 coding sequence is TGTGCCAGCAGCTTAGGCACAGGGCGAACAGATACGCAGTATTTT. The whole variable domain, filled in from reference TRBV7-6 and TRBJ2-3, reads GAGVSQSPRYKVTKRGQDVALRCDPISGHVSLYWYRQALGQGPEFLTYFNYEAQQDKSGLPNDRFSAERPEGSISTLTIQRTEQRDSAMYRCASSLGTGRTDTQYFGPGTRLTVL.

This clone has a handful of counts. This chain joins TRBV5-4 and TRBJ2-5; TRBD2 aligns across 11 bases. Trimming at V came to 2 bases and at J to 3 bases, leaving 0 bases not matched to a gene. In germline, CDR1 is SGHNT, CDR2 YYREEE (reference sequence). The CDR3 consists of 14 residues. The CDR3 bases are TGTGCCAGCAGCTTTAGCGGGGGGGAAGAGACCCAGTACTTC. This gives the protein CASSFSGGEETQYF.

About this clone: One junction end disagrees with the germline gene, perhaps due to a read error. The gene calls are TRBV28 and TRBJ2-4, with D perhaps matching TRBD1 (5 bases). This CDR3 is built from 15 residues. Germline V lookup: CDR1 MDHEN, CDR2 SYDVKM. CDR3: CASSLTGLAKNSQYF. In nucleotides, the CDR3 is TGTGCCAGCAGTCTAACAGGTTTAGCCAAAAACAGTCAGTACTTC.

The chain couples TRBV28 to TRBJ2-7, with 7 bases fitting TRBD2. There are 14 residues in the CDR3. The V gene end was trimmed by 3 bases and the J gene end by 6 bases; junction bases not matched to a gene: 8. CDR1 and CDR2 (germline): MDHEN, SYDVKM. Here the CDR3 DNA reads TGTGCCAGCAGTTTCCCCGGGGGGAAAGCCGAGCAGTACTTC. Translation gives CASSFPGGKAEQYF. The full variable domain, with the rest looked up from reference TRBV28 and TRBJ2-7, is DVKVTQSSRYLVKRTGEKVFLECVQDMDHENMFWYRQDPGLGLRLIYFSYDVKMKEKGDIPEGYSVSREKKERFSLILESASTNQTSMYLCASSFPGGKAEQYFGPGTRLTVT.

The CDR3 loop is CASRERRSYNSPLHF. The CDR3 DNA is TGTGCCAGCAGGGAACGGAGGTCCTATAATTCACCCCTCCACTTT. This sequence joins TRBV28 and TRBJ1-6; no firm D call. Germline values: CDR1 MDHEN, CDR2 SYDVKM. This CDR3 is 15 amino acids long. The V end was cut by 6 bases, the J end by 1 base, with 10 bases between.

This clone was detected once. Other DNA sequences of this sample code for an identical CDR3. This rearrangement joins TRBV9 to TRBJ2-5; 9 nucleotides agree with TRBD2. Losses at the gene ends were 0 bases for V and 4 bases for J; bases not matched to a gene: 7. Germline values: CDR1 SGDLS, CDR2 YYNGEE. The CDR3 is 16 amino acids. This CDR3 is CASSVGGSGGGETQYF. CDR3 nucleotides: TGTGCCAGCAGCGTAGGGGGTAGCGGGGGAGGAGAGACCCAGTACTTC. Full variable domain (remainder filled in from reference TRBV9 and TRBJ2-5): DSGVTQTPKHLITATGQRVTLRCSPRSGDLSVYWYQQSLDQGLQFLIQYYNGEERAKGNILERFSAQQFPDLHSELNLSSLELGDSALYFCASSVGGSGGGETQYFGPGTRLLVL.

The V and J genes are TRBV6-6 and TRBJ2-7; a weak D match, TRBD1 (5 bases). Germline CDR1 reads MNHNY; CDR2 reads SVGAGI (reference sequence). The CDR3 sequence is 14 residues long. Between the trimmed V and J ends, which lost 5 bases and 4 bases, there was a span of 15 bases. In DNA form, the CDR3 reads TGTGCCAGCAGTAACGAGAATGGGGCATACGAGCAGTACTTC. It codes for CASSNENGAYEQYF.

This clone was observed a handful of times. The chain uses TRBV28 and TRBJ1-4, with D tentatively TRBD1 (5 bases). V dropped 6 bases and J dropped 4 bases, with 12 bases sitting between them. This CDR3 has 14 residues. CDR1 MDHEN and CDR2 SYDVKM come from the germline V gene. This chain's CDR3 is CASRASGLNEKLFF. The CDR3 DNA sequence: TGTGCCAGCAGAGCCTCAGGGCTTAATGAAAAACTGTTTTTT. Based on the CDR3 plus reference TRBV28 and TRBJ1-4, the full variable domain is DVKVTQSSRYLVKRTGEKVFLECVQDMDHENMFWYRQDPGLGLRLIYFSYDVKMKEKGDIPEGYSVSREKKERFSLILESASTNQTSMYLCASRASGLNEKLFFGSGTQLSVL.